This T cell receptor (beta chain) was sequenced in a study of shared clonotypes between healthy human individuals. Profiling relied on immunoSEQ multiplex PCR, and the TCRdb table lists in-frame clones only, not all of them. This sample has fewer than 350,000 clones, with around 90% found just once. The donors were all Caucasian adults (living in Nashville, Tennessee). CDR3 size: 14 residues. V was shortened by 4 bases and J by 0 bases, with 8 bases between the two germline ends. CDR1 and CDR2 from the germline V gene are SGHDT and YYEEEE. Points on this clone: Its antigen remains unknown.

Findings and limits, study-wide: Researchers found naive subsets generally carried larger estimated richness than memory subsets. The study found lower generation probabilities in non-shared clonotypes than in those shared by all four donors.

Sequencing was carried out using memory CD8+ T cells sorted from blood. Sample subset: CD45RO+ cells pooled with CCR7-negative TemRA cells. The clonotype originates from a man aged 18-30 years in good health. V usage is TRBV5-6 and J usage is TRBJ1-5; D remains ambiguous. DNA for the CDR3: TGTGCCAGCAGCCCCCTCTATAGCAATCAGCCCCAGCATTTT. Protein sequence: CASSPLYSNQPQHF.